One sample yielded the 25 T cell receptor beta chains listed below, sequenced in a study of shared clonotypes between healthy human individuals. Profiled with immunoSEQ multiplex PCR; TCRdb holds only in-frame clones, not every one. The table lists a few hundred thousand clones, approximately 71% of them singletons. The material sequenced was PBMCs. These receptors originate from a woman aged 40 to 55 in good health. Some clones in this sample may be carry-over from other donors' samples.

With respect to this clone: One base separates it from a far larger clone, so it is likely a read error. In DNA form, the CDR3 reads TGCGCCAGCAGCCGGGACGGGGGCACAGATACGCAGTATTTT. It encodes CASSRDGGTDTQYF. V is TRBV4-1 and J is TRBJ2-3; TRBD1 or TRBD2 may be the D gene (5 bases each). This CDR3 contains 14 residues. Trimming removed 4 bases from V and 1 base from J, with 9 bases in between. Per germline, CDR1 MGHRA and CDR2 YSYEKL.

As regards this clone: A much larger clone is a single base away; this may be a read error. The V gene is TRBV27, the J gene TRBJ2-7, with 9 bases lining up with TRBD1. Per the germline V gene, CDR1 is MNHEY and CDR2 is SMNVEV (reference sequence). CDR3 length: 15 residues. The J segment lost 4 bases and the V segment lost 5 bases, leaving 9 bases of the junction unmatched. CDR3 coding DNA: TGTGCCAGCAGTCTCGGACAGGGGTCACCGTACGAGCAGTACTTC. This translates into CASSLGQGSPYEQYF.

V is TRBV5-6 and J is TRBJ2-2, with TRBD1 matching 9 bases. Germline-derived CDR1 and CDR2 are SGHDT and YYEEEE. The CDR3 totals 16 residues. Unmatched junction bases numbered 10, after V lost 3 bases and J lost 7 bases. The CDR3 bases are TGTGCCAGCAGCTGGTCCGGGACAGGGTCCGGCGGGGAGCTGTTTTTT. Translation: CASSWSGTGSGGELFF.

This clone was observed once. Here the CDR3 DNA reads TGTGCCTGGAGTGTAGGGGGAGCTGGAGAGACCCAGTACTTC. This codes for CAWSVGGAGETQYF. The chain couples TRBV30 to TRBJ2-5, with D possibly being TRBD1 (6 bases). Germline-derived CDR1 and CDR2 are GTSNPN and SVGIG (reference sequence). The V end was cut by 0 bases, the J end by 4 bases, with 12 bases between. The CDR3 is made up of 14 amino acids.

The chain employs TRBV5-1 and TRBJ2-2; D gene uncertain. CDR1 SGHRS and CDR2 YFSETQ come from the germline V gene. V was trimmed by 1 base and J by 7 bases, leaving 5 bases between them. The CDR3 contains 12 residues. The CDR3 protein is CASSLSVGELFF. CDR3 bases: TGCGCCAGCAGCTTGTCTGTCGGGGAGCTGTTTTTT.

Notes on this clone: The sample carries other DNA sequences with the same CDR3. The gene calls are TRBV5-1 and TRBJ2-1; perhaps TRBD2 as D (6 bases). V was clipped by 0 bases and J by 3 bases, with 10 bases between them. The CDR3 is made up of 15 amino acids. CDR1 and CDR2 from the germline V gene are SGHRS and YFSETQ. This chain's CDR3 is CASSLEPGLYNEQFF. The CDR3, as DNA: TGCGCCAGCAGCTTGGAACCGGGACTCTACAATGAGCAGTTCTTC.

V gene TRBV28 combines with J gene TRBJ2-7, with D possibly matching TRBD2 (6 bases). Trimming removed 6 bases from V and 10 bases from J, with 22 bases in between. Per germline, CDR1 MDHEN and CDR2 SYDVKM. The CDR3 covers 14 residues. Here the CDR3 reads CASRLGGTRRDQYF. The CDR3 coding sequence is TGTGCCAGCAGACTGGGGGGTACGCGGAGGGATCAGTACTTC.

The chain recombines TRBV4-3 with TRBJ2-5, with D possibly being TRBD2 (5 bases). The V gene's germline CDR1 is LGHNA and CDR2 YSLEER. The CDR3 totals 14 residues. Trimming stripped 0 bases from V and 5 bases from J, with 10 bases between. The CDR3 protein is CASSQDPGVETQYF. The CDR3 nucleotides read TGCGCCAGCAGCCAAGACCCCGGGGTGGAGACCCAGTACTTC.

The CDR3 is CASSGRTGGFEKLFF. In DNA, the CDR3 is TGTGCCAGCAGTGGACGGACAGGGGGGTTTGAAAAACTGTTTTTT. This sequence joins TRBV27 and TRBJ1-4; 10 nucleotides match TRBD1. Germline CDR1 MNHEY, CDR2 SMNVEV (reference sequence). Trimming took 5 bases from V and 7 from J; bases not matched to a gene: 7. The length of the CDR3 is 15 residues.

This chain uses TRBV18 with TRBJ2-7; tentatively, D is TRBD2 (7 bases). V was cut by 3 bases and J by 5 bases, with 11 bases left in between. The CDR3 sequence is 13 residues long. Germline lookup yields CDR1 KGHSH and CDR2 LQKENI. The CDR3 loop reads CASSPGGHNEQYF. The CDR3 nucleotides are TGTGCCAGCTCACCCGGGGGGCACAACGAGCAGTACTTC.

This sequence joins TRBV2 and TRBJ1-5; 9 bases agree with TRBD1. Germline V gene data show CDR1 as SNHLY and CDR2 as FYNNEI. The CDR3 contains 15 residues. J was trimmed by 3 bases and V by 6 bases; bases with no gene match: 6. CDR3: CASRRDREPNQPQHF. The CDR3 DNA reads as TGTGCCAGCAGGAGGGACAGGGAACCCAATCAGCCCCAGCATTTT.

Concerning this clone itself: This likely traces to a read error, being one base from a far larger clone. This sample includes further DNA sequences coding for the same CDR3. The CDR3 nucleotides are TGCAGCGCTTACCGGGGCAAGGATGCTGAAGCTTTCTTT. This codes for CSAYRGKDAEAFF. The rearrangement links TRBV29-1 to TRBJ1-1; the D gene is possibly TRBD1 (5 bases). CDR1 is SQVTM and CDR2 is ANQGSEA in the germline V gene. This CDR3 is built from 13 residues. V was clipped by 7 bases and J by 6 bases, with 18 bases between them.

The rearrangement uses TRBV28 and TRBJ1-5, with a tentative D call TRBD1 (5 bases). The germline V and J ends were trimmed by 3 bases and 7 bases, with 13 bases remaining between them. CDR3 length equals 14 residues. Germline V gene lookup returns CDR1 MDHEN and CDR2 SYDVKM. For the CDR3, the DNA is TGTGCCAGCAGTTTCACCGGGACGGGACAGCCCCAGCATTTT. Translating gives CASSFTGTGQPQHF.

This rearrangement joins TRBV4-1 to TRBJ2-1, with D possibly matching TRBD2 (7 bases). Germline assignment: CDR1 MGHRA and CDR2 YSYEKL. The CDR3 has 14 residues. The V end lost 8 bases, the J end lost 10 bases, and 21 bases lay between the germline ends. CDR3: CASSGGGGLDEQFF. The CDR3 DNA follows: TGCGCCAGCTCTGGAGGGGGAGGGCTCGACGAGCAGTTCTTC.

This clone showed up many times. The J gene is TRBJ2-1, the V gene TRBV7-6, with a possible D match to TRBD1 (6 bases). Germline V lookup: CDR1 SGHVS, CDR2 FNYEAQ. Between the trimmed V and J ends, which lost 1 base and 4 bases, there was a span of 11 bases. CDR3 length equals 15 residues. The CDR3 sequence is CASSLEWGQYNEQFF. DNA of the CDR3: TGTGCCAGCAGCTTAGAGTGGGGGCAGTACAATGAGCAGTTCTTC.

With regard to this clone: A far larger clone is a single base away, which makes a read error likely. This chain links TRBV30 with TRBJ1-2; D remains unclear. This CDR3 spans 12 amino acids. Trimming stripped 1 base from V and 9 bases from J, with 12 bases between. Per the germline V gene, CDR1 is GTSNPN and CDR2 is SVGIG (reference sequence). The DNA for the CDR3 is TGTGCCTGGAGTGCCAGTCTATGGAGCTACACCTTC. It yields the protein CAWSASLWSYTF.

This clone has just a few counts. This chain connects TRBV7-8 to TRBJ1-1; unclear D gene. CDR3 length: 14 amino acids. Trimming took 1 base from V and 4 from J, leaving 10 bases between them. In germline, CDR1 is SGHVS, CDR2 FQNEAQ. Here the CDR3 DNA reads TGTGCCAGCAGCTTAGAGTCACACTCCACTGAAGCTTTCTTT. Its translation: CASSLESHSTEAFF.

Details on this clone: A far larger clone is a single base away, which makes a read error likely. The chain joins TRBV7-2 to TRBJ2-7; 8 nucleotides agree with TRBD1. This CDR3 has 14 amino acids. The germline V gene encodes CDR1 SGHTA and CDR2 FQGNSA. The CDR3 spells CASSGTGSSYKQYF. CDR3 nucleotides: TGTGCCAGCAGCGGGACAGGCAGCTCCTACAAGCAGTACTTC. The variable domain in full, completed from reference TRBV7-2 and TRBJ2-7, reads GAGVSQSPSNKVTEKGKDVELRCDPISGHTALYWYRQSLGQGLEFLIYFQGNSAPDKSGLPSDRFSAERTGGSVSTLTIQRTQQEDSAVYLCASSGTGSSYKQYFGPGTRLTVT.

At least ten counts were recorded for this clone. V and J are TRBV27 and TRBJ1-6, with 7 bases lining up with TRBD1. The germline gives CDR1 MNHEY, CDR2 SMNVEV (reference sequence). The CDR3 contains 14 residues. The ends lost 9 bases at V and 6 bases at J; junction bases unmatched: 8. The CDR3 DNA sequence: TGTGCCAGTCGACCGGGACAGCCTAATTCACCCCTCCACTTT. Translation: CASRPGQPNSPLHF.

This rearrangement joins TRBV4-3 to TRBJ2-3, with no clear D. Between the trimmed V and J ends, which lost 1 base and 1 base, there was a span of 9 bases. This CDR3 is 15 amino acids long. CDR1 is LGHNA, CDR2 YSLEER, per germline. CDR3: CASSQVIRGTDTQYF. CDR3 nucleotides: TGCGCCAGCAGCCAAGTGATAAGGGGCACAGATACGCAGTATTTT.

The chain couples TRBV11-2 to TRBJ2-5; D may be TRBD2 (6 bases). Between the trimmed V and J ends, which lost 6 bases and 6 bases, there was a span of 20 bases. This CDR3 spans 15 amino acids. Per germline, CDR1 SGHAT and CDR2 FQNNGV. CDR3 region: CASRPFLRDSKTQYF. The CDR3 DNA reads as TGTGCCAGCAGGCCCTTTCTCCGGGACTCCAAGACCCAGTACTTC.

In its sample, this clone was seen once. CDR3 residues: CASSVAGLPQETQYF. The DNA for the CDR3 is TGTGCCAGCAGCGTAGCGGGGCTCCCTCAGGAGACCCAGTACTTC. The J gene is TRBJ2-5, the V gene TRBV9; D could derive from TRBD1 or TRBD2 (5 bases each). The CDR3 contains 15 residues. V was pared by 0 bases and J by 5 bases, with 14 bases between. The germline CDR1 and CDR2 sequences are SGDLS and YYNGEE.

This clone was detected once. J is TRBJ2-1 and V is TRBV28; no reliable D call. There are 13 residues in the CDR3. Germline-derived CDR1 and CDR2 are MDHEN and SYDVKM. With 1 base removed from V and 10 bases from J, the gap between germline ends came to 11 bases. The CDR3 loop reads CASSLSPQQEQFF. The CDR3 nucleotides are TGTGCCAGCAGTTTATCCCCGCAGCAGGAGCAGTTCTTC. The whole variable domain, filled in from reference TRBV28 and TRBJ2-1, reads DVKVTQSSRYLVKRTGEKVFLECVQDMDHENMFWYRQDPGLGLRLIYFSYDVKMKEKGDIPEGYSVSREKKERFSLILESASTNQTSMYLCASSLSPQQEQFFGPGTRLTVL.

The chain links TRBV11-1 to TRBJ1-1; D is possibly TRBD1 (5 bases). CDR3 length: 14 residues. Per the germline V gene, CDR1 is SGHAT and CDR2 is FQDESV (reference sequence). V shed 5 bases and J shed 0 bases, with 10 bases lying between them. The CDR3 region is CASSPGRMNTEAFF. The CDR3 DNA sequence: TGTGCCAGCAGCCCGGGACGGATGAACACTGAAGCTTTCTTT.

This clone was recorded only once. The gene calls are TRBV19 and TRBJ2-1; a weak D match, TRBD2 (6 bases). Trimming shortened V by 5 bases and J by 1 base, and 15 bases separated the two germline ends. CDR3 length: 16 amino acids. The V gene's germline CDR1 is LNHDA and CDR2 SQIVND (reference sequence). The CDR3: CASSVPGLQSYNEQFF. The CDR3 DNA sequence: TGTGCCAGTAGTGTGCCGGGACTTCAGTCCTACAATGAGCAGTTCTTC.